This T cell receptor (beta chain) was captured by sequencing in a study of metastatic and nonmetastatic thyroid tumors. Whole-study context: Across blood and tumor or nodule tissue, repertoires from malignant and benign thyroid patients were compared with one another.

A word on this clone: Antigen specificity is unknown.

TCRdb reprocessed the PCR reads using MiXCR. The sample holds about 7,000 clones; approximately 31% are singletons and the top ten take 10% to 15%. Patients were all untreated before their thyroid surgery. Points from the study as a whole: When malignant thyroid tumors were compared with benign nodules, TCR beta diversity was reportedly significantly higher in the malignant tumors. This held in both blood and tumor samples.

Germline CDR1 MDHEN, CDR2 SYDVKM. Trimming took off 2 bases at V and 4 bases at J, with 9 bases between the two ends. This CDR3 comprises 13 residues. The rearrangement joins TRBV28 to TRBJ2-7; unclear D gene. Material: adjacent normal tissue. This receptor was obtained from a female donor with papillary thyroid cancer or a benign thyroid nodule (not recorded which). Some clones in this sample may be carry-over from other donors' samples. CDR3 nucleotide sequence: TGTGCCAGCAGTTTAGGACGGAAATACGAGCAGTACTTC. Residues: CASSLGRKYEQYF.